This TCR beta chain is from a study of cytomegalovirus exposure and HLA in healthy donors. This clone showed up just a few times. It was with 60 Vbeta and 13 Jbeta primers that the PCR ran. Libraries were prepared by immunoSEQ multiplex PCR; TCRdb keeps only in-frame clonotypes and omits some of them. The sample includes about 140,000 clones, 75% seen only once; the top ten take about 3%. V lost 4 bases and J lost 4, with 10 bases in between. Per the germline V gene, CDR1 is LGHNA and CDR2 is YSLEER. This CDR3 has 13 residues. The receptor comes from a man between 40 and 49 years old in good health and CMV-seronegative. The sequenced sample consisted of PBMCs. The rearrangement uses TRBV4-3 and TRBJ1-1; maybe TRBD1 (6 bases). CDR3 sequence (DNA): TGCGCCAGCAGCCCGGGCAGGGGCACTGAAGCTTTCTTT. Translating it yields CASSPGRGTEAFF.